One sample yielded the 9 T cell receptor beta chains listed below, sequenced in a study of T cells in Graves' hyperthyroidism and ophthalmopathy. RNA transcripts yielded amplified TCR beta CDR3 regions. In the first-round RT-PCR of the TCR CDR3, the HTBI primer set was used. TCRdb used MiXCR to reprocess the multiplex PCR reads, holding one entry per CDR3 protein. The profile shows 530,000 or so distinct CDR3 sequences, under 60% of them singletons. The sample was peripheral blood or thyroid tissue (not recorded which). Receptors originate from a woman aged 18-35 years with Graves' hyperthyroidism.

This clonotype has at least ten counts. V is TRBV7-9 and J is TRBJ1-2; the D gene is possibly TRBD1 (5 bases). This CDR3 has 14 residues. V dropped 6 bases and J dropped 0 bases, with 11 bases sitting between them. Germline V gene lookup returns CDR1 SEHNR and CDR2 FQNEAQ (reference sequence). The DNA of the CDR3 is TGTGCCAGCAGTCTCGGGGGTGCTAACTATGGCTACACCTTC. Translating gives CASSLGGANYGYTF.

This rearrangement joins TRBV2 to TRBJ2-7, with D possibly being TRBD2 (6 bases). Looked up from germline, CDR1 is SNHLY and CDR2 is FYNNEI. V shed 10 bases and J shed 9 bases, with 28 bases lying between them. The CDR3 totals 15 residues. The CDR3 loop is CAIRLREAGQNGQYF. The DNA for the CDR3 is TGTGCCATCAGACTCCGGGAAGCGGGCCAGAACGGGCAGTACTTC.

The chain is built from TRBV15 and TRBJ2-5, with 10 bases fitting TRBD2. CDR1 is LNHNV, CDR2 YYDKDF, per germline (reference sequence). The trim removed 0 bases at V and 5 bases at J, leaving 6 bases unmatched. The CDR3 contains 16 residues. The CDR3 spells CATSRDVGLAYETQYF. The CDR3, as DNA: TGTGCCACCAGCAGAGATGTGGGACTAGCGTACGAGACCCAGTACTTC. The entire variable domain, with the rest obtained from reference TRBV15 and TRBJ2-5, is as follows: DAMVIQNPRYQVTQFGKPVTLSCSQTLNHNVMYWYQQKSSQAPKLLFHYYDKDFNNEADTPDNFQSRRPNTSFCFLDIRSPGLGDTAMYLCATSRDVGLAYETQYFGPGTRLLVL.

About this clonotype: The conserved closing phenylalanine or tryptophan is absent in this CDR3, likely reflecting a read error. The DNA is omitted, as the CDR3 cannot be located on it reliably, and the CDR3 follows TCRdb's listing. The chain joins TRBV7-2 to TRBJ2-7; TRBD1, the table's D call, lacks a check against the DNA. Per germline, CDR1 SGHTA and CDR2 FQGNSA. The CDR3 spans 9 amino acids, including both terminal residues. The CDR3 is CASSFRLRQ.

The chain employs TRBV15 and TRBJ1-6, with 8 bases aligning to TRBD1. This CDR3 contains 17 residues. Germline V lookup: CDR1 LNHNV, CDR2 YYDKDF (reference sequence). The V gene end was trimmed by 3 bases and the J gene end by 4 bases; junction bases not matched to a gene: 8. The CDR3 is CATSSPQDRAYNSPLHF. CDR3 sequence (DNA): TGTGCCACCAGCAGCCCTCAGGACAGGGCTTATAATTCACCCCTCCACTTT. The full variable domain, rest sourced from reference TRBV15 and TRBJ1-6, is DAMVIQNPRYQVTQFGKPVTLSCSQTLNHNVMYWYQQKSSQAPKLLFHYYDKDFNNEADTPDNFQSRRPNTSFCFLDIRSPGLGDTAMYLCATSSPQDRAYNSPLHFGNGTRLTVT.

This clonotype was picked up many times. The V and J genes are TRBV5-4 and TRBJ2-5; TRBD2 agrees at 8 bases. The CDR3 runs 14 residues. Germline V CDR1 and CDR2: SGHNT, YYREEE (reference sequence). The ends lost 4 bases at V and 2 bases at J; junction bases unmatched: 4. The chain's CDR3 is CASSLGLGQETQYF. CDR3 nucleotide sequence: TGTGCCAGCAGCCTGGGACTAGGGCAAGAGACCCAGTACTTC. Drawing the rest from reference TRBV5-4 and TRBJ2-5, the complete variable domain is ETGVTQSPTHLIKTRGQQVTLRCSSQSGHNTVSWYQQALGQGPQFIFQYYREEENGRGNFPPRFSGLQFPNYSSELNVNALELDDSALYLCASSLGLGQETQYFGPGTRLLVL.

This clonotype has at least ten counts. The genes are TRBV19 and TRBJ1-6, with no clear D. Deletions cut 4 bases from V and 0 bases from J, with 10 bases between. Germline V lookup: CDR1 LNHDA, CDR2 SQIVND (reference sequence). The CDR3 is made up of 16 amino acids. CDR3 residues: CASSTEDNSYNSPLHF. DNA for the CDR3: TGTGCCAGTAGTACCGAAGACAACTCCTATAATTCACCCCTCCACTTT.

This clonotype was observed a single time. It is unclear where the CDR3 begins or ends on the DNA, so no DNA is shown, and the CDR3 is as TCRdb lists it. This chain joins TRBV10-3 and TRBJ1-1. Germline V lookup: CDR1 ENHRY, CDR2 SYGVKD. The CDR3 comprises 17 residues, both ends counted. Here the CDR3 reads CAISPTSEETQYFEAFF.

The table lists this clonotype with a few counts. This chain links TRBV7-8 with TRBJ2-1, with a possible D match to TRBD2 (5 bases). CDR3 length: 13 residues. Germline V gives CDR1 SGHVS, CDR2 FQNEAQ. With 5 bases removed from V and 3 bases from J, the gap between germline ends came to 8 bases. In DNA form, the CDR3 reads TGTGCCAGCAGCCTTGGACTCTACAATGAGCAGTTCTTC. It is translated as CASSLGLYNEQFF.